These 30 T cell receptor beta chains originate from one sample sequenced in a study of cytomegalovirus exposure and HLA in healthy donors. The PCR ran on 60 Vbeta and 13 Jbeta primers. Sequenced by immunoSEQ multiplex PCR; TCRdb stores in-frame clones only, minus some. In the table there are over 70,000 clones, around 80% of which are singletons. The sequenced material came from PBMCs. All receptors come from a woman aged 50 to 60 in good health and CMV-seropositive.

The chain combines TRBV11-3 with TRBJ2-7; TRBD1 matches at 7 bases. The CDR3 covers 17 residues. The J segment lost 4 bases and the V segment lost 5 bases, leaving 17 bases of the junction unmatched. Germline-derived CDR1 and CDR2 are SGHNT and YENEEA. The CDR3 protein is CASSGARLQGTPYEQYV. In DNA, the CDR3 is TGTGCCAGCAGCGGTGCTAGGCTACAGGGGACGCCGTACGAGCAGTACGTC.

The CDR3 loop reads CASSVTGGPRYEQFF. CDR3 sequence (DNA): TGTGCCAGCAGCGTAACGGGAGGGCCCCGGTATGAGCAGTTCTTC. The V gene is TRBV9, the J gene TRBJ2-1; 8 nucleotides agree with TRBD2. The germline gives CDR1 SGDLS, CDR2 YYNGEE. The ends lost 1 base at V and 8 bases at J; junction bases unmatched: 8. The CDR3 is 15 residues long.

The J gene is TRBJ1-3, the V gene TRBV6-5; 8 nucleotides align to TRBD1. The CDR3 is 13 amino acids. Germline V CDR1 and CDR2: MNHEY, SVGAGI. The ends lost 5 bases at V and 8 bases at J; junction bases unmatched: 5. The CDR3 DNA is TGTGCCAGCAGTGCACAGGGGGAAGACACCATATATTTT. Translation gives CASSAQGEDTIYF.

V gene TRBV5-1 combines with J gene TRBJ2-5; perhaps TRBD2 as D (7 bases). In germline, CDR1 is SGHRS, CDR2 YFSETQ. The CDR3 runs to 15 residues. Trimming shortened V by 1 base and J by 4 bases, and 14 bases separated the two germline ends. CDR3 protein: CASSLYAGEGETQYF. The CDR3 DNA sequence: TGCGCCAGCAGCTTGTACGCAGGGGAGGGAGAGACCCAGTACTTC.

This clone is a singleton in its sample. The genes are TRBV6-5 and TRBJ1-2; weak D call: TRBD1 (5 bases). CDR3 length: 14 amino acids. Germline V gives CDR1 MNHEY, CDR2 SVGAGI. V lost 1 base, J lost 4 bases, and 10 bases lay in between. The DNA for the CDR3 is TGTGCCAGCAGTTACTTGACAGAATCCTATGGCTACACCTTC. This sequence encodes CASSYLTESYGYTF.

This clone was seen more than once but under ten times. The chain carries TRBV5-6 and TRBJ2-1; 7 positions agree with TRBD2. CDR1 SGHDT and CDR2 YYEEEE come from the germline V gene. The CDR3 sequence is 15 residues long. The junction had 11 bases not matched to a gene; V was cut back by 6 bases and J by 5 bases. CDR3: CASTRGVAGNNEQFF. CDR3 DNA sequence: TGTGCCAGCACTAGAGGGGTAGCGGGTAACAATGAGCAGTTCTTC.

V is TRBV30 and J is TRBJ1-2, with 8 bases that match TRBD1. This CDR3 contains 15 residues. Germline values: CDR1 GTSNPN, CDR2 SVGIG (reference sequence). J was trimmed by 7 bases and V by 2 bases; bases with no gene match: 12. The CDR3 region has the DNA TGTGCCTGGAGTTACAGGGGGGGTCCGGGGGGTGGCTACACCTTC. It specifies CAWSYRGGPGGGYTF.

The rearrangement links TRBV14 to TRBJ2-1; perhaps TRBD1 as D (5 bases). The CDR3 spans 16 residues. The germline V gene encodes CDR1 SGHDN and CDR2 FVKESK. V lost 1 base to trimming and J lost 3 bases, with 13 bases between them. CDR3 residues: CASSQGMAGYYNEQFF. For the CDR3, the DNA is TGTGCCAGCAGCCAAGGGATGGCAGGGTACTACAATGAGCAGTTCTTC.

The chain is built from TRBV7-3 and TRBJ2-3, with a possible D match to TRBD2 (6 bases). The germline V and J ends were trimmed by 3 bases and 2 bases, with 12 bases remaining between them. The CDR3 is 15 residues long. From germline, CDR1 is SGHTA and CDR2 FQGTGA. CDR3 sequence reads: CASSLYGGITDTQYF. The CDR3, as DNA: TGTGCCAGCAGCTTGTACGGGGGTATCACAGATACGCAGTATTTT.

This chain joins TRBV9 and TRBJ2-3; D unresolved. Trimming cost V 0 bases and J 4 bases, with 9 bases left between them. The CDR3 runs 14 residues. Germline loops: CDR1 SGDLS, CDR2 YYNGEE. CDR3: CASSVVGQADTQYF. CDR3 sequence (DNA): TGTGCCAGCAGCGTAGTCGGCCAGGCAGATACGCAGTATTTT. Full variable domain (rest looked up from reference TRBV9 and TRBJ2-3): DSGVTQTPKHLITATGQRVTLRCSPRSGDLSVYWYQQSLDQGLQFLIQYYNGEERAKGNILERFSAQQFPDLHSELNLSSLELGDSALYFCASSVVGQADTQYFGPGTRLTVL.

DNA of the CDR3: TGTGCCTGGAGTGTACCTGGCGGCAAAGCTTTCTTT. The encoded protein is CAWSVPGGKAFF. This chain links TRBV30 with TRBJ1-1; no reliable D call. CDR1 is GTSNPN and CDR2 is SVGIG in the germline V gene (reference sequence). V dropped 0 bases and J dropped 9 bases, with 11 bases sitting between them. There are 12 residues in the CDR3.

The genes are TRBV20-1 and TRBJ2-1; D is undetermined. V was cut by 2 bases and J by 5 bases, with 4 bases left in between. This CDR3 has 11 amino acids. The germline V gene has CDR1 DFQATT and CDR2 SNEGSKA (reference sequence). The chain's CDR3 is CSARQNNEQFF. The CDR3 DNA follows: TGCAGTGCTAGACAGAACAATGAGCAGTTCTTC.

The rearrangement joins TRBV11-1 to TRBJ2-3; 8 bases line up with TRBD1. The CDR3 sequence is 16 residues long. Trimming at V came to 4 bases and at J to 4 bases, leaving 10 bases not matched to a gene. Germline loops: CDR1 SGHAT, CDR2 FQDESV (reference sequence). DNA for the CDR3: TGTGCCAGCAGCTCAATTGACAGGGGAATAGCAGATACGCAGTATTTT. As protein: CASSSIDRGIADTQYF.

This sequence joins TRBV14 and TRBJ2-3, with a possible D match to TRBD2 (6 bases). Germline values: CDR1 SGHDN, CDR2 FVKESK. The CDR3 spans 16 residues. Trimming pared 4 bases from V and 0 bases from J, leaving 14 bases between. In DNA, the CDR3 is TGTGCCAGCAGCCCGGGACTTAAATCTAGCACAGATACGCAGTATTTT. Protein product: CASSPGLKSSTDTQYF.

The V call is TRBV5-5, the J call TRBJ1-5; the D is unclear. CDR1 and CDR2 from the germline V gene are SGHKS and YYEKEE (reference sequence). V gave up 4 bases and J gave up 6 bases, with 17 bases separating them. The CDR3 is made up of 15 amino acids. Here the CDR3 DNA reads TGTGCCAGCAGCCGAACTGAGACCCCGGGTCAGCCCCAGCATTTT. This gives the protein CASSRTETPGQPQHF.

The chain joins TRBV11-2 to TRBJ1-2; D is unresolved. Germline-derived CDR1 and CDR2 are SGHAT and FQNNGV. The CDR3 runs to 12 residues. The V and J ends lost 1 base and 7 bases respectively, with 7 bases between them. The CDR3 DNA sequence: TGTGCCAGCAGCTTAGCTTCTTTTGGCTACACCTTC. This sequence encodes CASSLASFGYTF.

This clone appeared a single time. The chain is built from TRBV11-2 and TRBJ2-2; 8 bases align to TRBD2. There are 16 residues in the CDR3. Trimming took 5 bases from V and 7 from J; bases not matched to a gene: 12. The V gene's germline CDR1 is SGHAT and CDR2 FQNNGV. CDR3: CASSPSGGVGDGELFF. The CDR3 DNA follows: TGTGCCAGCAGCCCATCGGGGGGGGTCGGTGACGGGGAGCTGTTTTTT.

The sample holds one count of this clone. V gene TRBV4-2 combines with J gene TRBJ2-1; a possible D gene is TRBD1 (6 bases). V was pared by 4 bases and J by 2 bases, with 18 bases between. This CDR3 comprises 17 residues. From germline, CDR1 is LGHNA and CDR2 YNFKEQ. The CDR3 loop reads CASSPQQGTSTYNEQFF. In DNA form, the CDR3 reads TGTGCCAGCAGCCCCCAGCAGGGGACGTCCACCTACAATGAGCAGTTCTTC.

The rearrangement uses TRBV18 and TRBJ1-1; 11 bases align to TRBD1. Losses at the gene ends were 2 bases for V and 5 bases for J; bases not matched to a gene: 4. The germline V gene has CDR1 KGHSH and CDR2 LQKENI. The CDR3 is 15 residues long. The CDR3, as DNA: TGTGCCAGCTCACCAATTGGGACAGGGGGGACTGAAGCTTTCTTT. This encodes CASSPIGTGGTEAFF.

V gene TRBV7-2 combines with J gene TRBJ2-1; a weak D match, TRBD1 (6 bases). The CDR3 totals 13 residues. Per the germline V gene, CDR1 is SGHTA and CDR2 is FQGNSA. The V end lost 5 bases, the J end lost 10 bases, and 15 bases lay between the germline ends. The CDR3 here is CASSSSGGKEQFF. The CDR3 region has the DNA TGTGCCAGCAGCAGCTCTGGGGGCAAGGAGCAGTTCTTC.

The rearrangement links TRBV7-8 to TRBJ1-4; the D is unclear. The CDR3 runs to 16 residues. Trimming stripped 5 bases from V and 7 bases from J, with 20 bases between. Germline V gene lookup returns CDR1 SGHVS and CDR2 FQNEAQ. CDR3 nucleotide sequence: TGTGCCAGCAGCGCCCGAGGATACCCAGAAGGTGAAAAACTGTTTTTT. Translation: CASSARGYPEGEKLFF.

V usage is TRBV7-9 and J usage is TRBJ2-5, with 7 positions matching TRBD1. CDR1 is SEHNR and CDR2 is FQNEAQ in the germline V gene (reference sequence). The V and J ends lost 0 bases and 4 bases, in that order; junction bases with no gene match: 11. This CDR3 has 17 residues. The CDR3 bases are TGTGCCAGCAGCTTAGCAAAACAGGGGAGTGGGTCAGAGACCCAGTACTTC. This codes for CASSLAKQGSGSETQYF.

This chain connects TRBV29-1 to TRBJ2-7; tentative D call: TRBD1 (5 bases). With 5 bases removed from V and 2 bases from J, the gap between germline ends came to 10 bases. Germline loops: CDR1 SQVTM, CDR2 ANQGSEA. This CDR3 contains 12 residues. The CDR3 region is CSVKTGTYEQYV. CDR3 nucleotides: TGCAGCGTTAAAACAGGTACCTACGAGCAGTACGTC.

The genes are TRBV2 and TRBJ1-1; TRBD1 might be the D (5 bases). This CDR3 is built from 14 residues. The ends were cut back, 8 bases at V and 1 base at J, with 14 bases in the middle. Germline CDR1 and CDR2: SNHLY and FYNNEI. CDR3 nucleotides: TGTGCCAGCCTCCTGGACATAGGGAACACTGAAGCTTTCTTT. Its translation: CASLLDIGNTEAFF.

This clone has only a few counts. The V and J genes are TRBV30 and TRBJ1-1, with TRBD1 matching over 9 bases. Germline-derived CDR1 and CDR2 are GTSNPN and SVGIG (reference sequence). Trimming removed 5 bases from V and 2 bases from J; junction bases left unmatched: 9. CDR3 length: 15 residues. This CDR3 reads CAWYRGRILNTEAFF. The CDR3 DNA reads TGTGCCTGGTACAGGGGGCGAATCTTAAACACTGAAGCTTTCTTT.

The chain employs TRBV6-1 and TRBJ2-5; TRBD2 is a possible D gene (5 bases). Germline V gene sequence: CDR1 MNHNS, CDR2 SASEGT. V was shortened by 5 bases and J by 8 bases, with 9 bases between the two germline ends. The CDR3 sequence is 11 residues long. The DNA of the CDR3 is TGTGCCAGCAGTTACGGAGGAACCCAGTACTTC. It encodes CASSYGGTQYF.

On this clone itself: The sample has other DNA sequences that encode this CDR3 too. The chain carries TRBV29-1 and TRBJ1-1, with TRBD1 as a possible D gene (6 bases). V shed 7 bases and J shed 1 base, with 13 bases lying between them. The CDR3 covers 13 residues. CDR1 and CDR2 (germline): SQVTM, ANQGSEA. CDR3: CSALDRKNTEAFF. The CDR3 bases are TGCAGCGCCTTGGACAGAAAGAACACTGAAGCTTTCTTT.

The DNA of the CDR3 is TGTGCCAGTAGCAATACAGGGAACACTGAAGCTTTCTTT. Protein product: CASSNTGNTEAFF. V is TRBV19 and J is TRBJ1-1; the D gene is possibly TRBD1 (5 bases). Trimming pared 6 bases from V and 1 base from J, leaving 9 bases between. The CDR3 is made up of 13 amino acids. Germline V CDR1 and CDR2: LNHDA, SQIVND (reference sequence).

The V and J genes are TRBV9 and TRBJ2-5; 9 nucleotides align to TRBD2. V shed 3 bases and J 5 bases; nucleotides not matched to a gene: 14. This CDR3 has 17 amino acids. Germline CDR1 and CDR2: SGDLS and YYNGEE. This CDR3 reads CASSEGTSRSVRETQYF. CDR3 bases: TGTGCCAGCAGCGAAGGGACTAGCAGGAGCGTAAGGGAGACCCAGTACTTC.

This sequence joins TRBV2 and TRBJ2-1, with 7 positions matching TRBD1. Losses at the gene ends were 7 bases for V and 11 bases for J; bases not matched to a gene: 11. Germline V gives CDR1 SNHLY, CDR2 FYNNEI. The CDR3 sequence is 13 residues long. CDR3 protein: CASMGQMNRKQFF. CDR3 coding DNA: TGTGCCAGCATGGGACAGATGAATAGGAAGCAGTTCTTC.